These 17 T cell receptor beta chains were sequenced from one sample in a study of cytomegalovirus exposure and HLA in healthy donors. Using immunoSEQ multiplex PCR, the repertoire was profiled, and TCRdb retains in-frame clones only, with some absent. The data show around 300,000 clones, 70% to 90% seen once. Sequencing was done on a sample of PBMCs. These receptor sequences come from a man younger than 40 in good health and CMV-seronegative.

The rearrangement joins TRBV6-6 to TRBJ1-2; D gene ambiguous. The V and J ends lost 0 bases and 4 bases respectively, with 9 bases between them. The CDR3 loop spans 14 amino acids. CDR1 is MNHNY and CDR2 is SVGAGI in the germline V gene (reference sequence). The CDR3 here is CASSYSPGSYGYTF. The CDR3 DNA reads TGTGCCAGCAGTTACTCGCCAGGATCCTATGGCTACACCTTC.

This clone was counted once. The CDR3 loop is CASSSQEAGLQYF. The DNA of the CDR3 is TGTGCCAGCAGCTCCCAAGAGGCGGGACTGCAGTACTTC. V usage is TRBV5-4 and J usage is TRBJ2-7; TRBD2 might be the D (6 bases). The CDR3 spans 13 residues. Between the trimmed V and J ends, which lost 3 bases and 9 bases, there was a span of 16 bases. Germline assignment: CDR1 SGHNT and CDR2 YYREEE (reference sequence).

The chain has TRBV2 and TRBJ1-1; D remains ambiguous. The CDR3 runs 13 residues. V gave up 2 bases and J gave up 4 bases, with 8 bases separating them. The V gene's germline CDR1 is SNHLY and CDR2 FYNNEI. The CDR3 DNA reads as TGTGCCAGCAGTGAACAGTCTAGCACTGAAGCTTTCTTT. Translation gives CASSEQSSTEAFF.

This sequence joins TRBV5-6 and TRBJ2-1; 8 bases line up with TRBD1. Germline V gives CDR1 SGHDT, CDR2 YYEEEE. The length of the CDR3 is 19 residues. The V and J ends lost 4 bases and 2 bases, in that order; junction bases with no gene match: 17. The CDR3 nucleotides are TGTGCCAGCAGCCCCCTAAGGACAGGGCTTCGTCTACCCTACAATGAGCAGTTCTTC. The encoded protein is CASSPLRTGLRLPYNEQFF.

The CDR3 DNA follows: TGTGCCATCAGTGACTTCCGGGACATGGGCCGCGGCTACACCTTC. As protein: CAISDFRDMGRGYTF. The chain couples TRBV10-3 to TRBJ1-2; D may be TRBD1 (6 bases). This CDR3 contains 15 residues. The V end was cut by 3 bases, the J end by 8 bases, with 19 bases between. Per the germline V gene, CDR1 is ENHRY and CDR2 is SYGVKD.

The CDR3, as DNA: TGTGCCAGCAGAGCAGCACAGGGGTGGGCTGAAGCTTTCTTT. This gives the protein CASRAAQGWAEAFF. V and J are TRBV6-1 and TRBJ1-1, with 7 bases identical to TRBD1. This CDR3 has 14 residues. In germline, CDR1 is MNHNS, CDR2 SASEGT. The ends lost 6 bases at V and 6 bases at J; junction bases unmatched: 10.

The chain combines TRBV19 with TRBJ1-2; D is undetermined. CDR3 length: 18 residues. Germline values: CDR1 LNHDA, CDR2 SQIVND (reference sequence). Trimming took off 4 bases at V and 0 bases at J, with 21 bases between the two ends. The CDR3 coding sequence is TGTGCCAGTAGTAGCATACTCGAGGGTGGGGTTGCTAACTATGGCTACACCTTC. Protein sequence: CASSSILEGGVANYGYTF.

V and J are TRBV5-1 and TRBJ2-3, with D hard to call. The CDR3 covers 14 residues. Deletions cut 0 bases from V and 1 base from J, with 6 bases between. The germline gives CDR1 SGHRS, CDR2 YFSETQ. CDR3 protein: CASSLEHGTDTQYF. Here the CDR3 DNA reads TGCGCCAGCAGCTTGGAGCACGGCACAGATACGCAGTATTTT. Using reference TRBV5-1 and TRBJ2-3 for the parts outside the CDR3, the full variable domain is KAGVTQTPRYLIKTRGQQVTLSCSPISGHRSVSWYQQTPGQGLQFLFEYFSETQRNKGNFPGRFSGRQFSNSRSEMNVSTLELGDSALYLCASSLEHGTDTQYFGPGTRLTVL.

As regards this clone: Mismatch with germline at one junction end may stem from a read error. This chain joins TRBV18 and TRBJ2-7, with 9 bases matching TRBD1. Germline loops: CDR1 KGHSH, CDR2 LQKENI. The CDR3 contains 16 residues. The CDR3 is CASSVPGQGSSSEQYF. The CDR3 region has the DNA TGTGCCAGCTCAGTTCCGGGACAGGGTTCCTCCTCCGAGCAGTACTTC.

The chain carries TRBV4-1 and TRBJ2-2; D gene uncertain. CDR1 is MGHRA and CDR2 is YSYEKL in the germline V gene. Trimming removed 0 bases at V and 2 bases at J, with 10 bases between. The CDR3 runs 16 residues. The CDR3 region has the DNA TGCGCCAGCAGCCAAGATCAACAGCTTAACACCGGGGAGCTGTTTTTT. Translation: CASSQDQQLNTGELFF.

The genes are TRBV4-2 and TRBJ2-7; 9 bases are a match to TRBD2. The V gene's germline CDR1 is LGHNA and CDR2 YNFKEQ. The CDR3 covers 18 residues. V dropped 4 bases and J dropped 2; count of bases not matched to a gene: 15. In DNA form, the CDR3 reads TGTGCCAGCAGCCCGCGGGAGGGGCTAGCGGGGCTCACCTACGAGCAGTACTTC. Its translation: CASSPREGLAGLTYEQYF.

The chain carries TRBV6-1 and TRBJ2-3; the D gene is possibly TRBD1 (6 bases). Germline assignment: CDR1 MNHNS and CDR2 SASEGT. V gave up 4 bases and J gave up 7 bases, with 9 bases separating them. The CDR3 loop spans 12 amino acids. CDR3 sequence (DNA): TGTGCCAGCAGTGGCACAGGGTATACGCAGTATTTT. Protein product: CASSGTGYTQYF.

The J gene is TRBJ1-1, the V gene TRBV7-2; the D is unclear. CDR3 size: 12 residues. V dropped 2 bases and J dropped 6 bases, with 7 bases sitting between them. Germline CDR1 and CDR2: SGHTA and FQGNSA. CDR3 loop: CASSLRVAEAFF. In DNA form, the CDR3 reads TGTGCCAGCAGCTTACGGGTCGCTGAAGCTTTCTTT.

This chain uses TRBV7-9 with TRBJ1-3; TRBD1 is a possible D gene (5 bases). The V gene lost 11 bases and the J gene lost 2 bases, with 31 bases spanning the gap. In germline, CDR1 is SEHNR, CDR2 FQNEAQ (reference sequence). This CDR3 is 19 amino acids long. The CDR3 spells CAVWRDSNRLSGPGNTIYF. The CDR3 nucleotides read TGTGCCGTATGGCGGGACTCAAACCGACTCTCTGGACCTGGAAACACCATATATTTT.

The CDR3 sequence is CASSEKASGTYNEQFF. Here the CDR3 DNA reads TGTGCCAGCAGTGAAAAGGCTAGCGGAACCTACAATGAGCAGTTCTTC. The rearrangement uses TRBV2 and TRBJ2-1, with 7 nucleotides matching TRBD2. The V and J ends lost 2 bases and 2 bases, in that order; junction bases with no gene match: 6. The CDR3 runs to 16 residues. The germline V gene has CDR1 SNHLY and CDR2 FYNNEI.

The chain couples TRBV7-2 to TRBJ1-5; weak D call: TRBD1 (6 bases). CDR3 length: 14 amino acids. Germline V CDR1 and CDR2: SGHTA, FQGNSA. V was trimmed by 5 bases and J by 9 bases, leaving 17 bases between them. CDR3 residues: CASSGQFTTGPQHF. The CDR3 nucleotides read TGTGCCAGCAGCGGACAGTTTACAACGGGGCCCCAGCATTTT.

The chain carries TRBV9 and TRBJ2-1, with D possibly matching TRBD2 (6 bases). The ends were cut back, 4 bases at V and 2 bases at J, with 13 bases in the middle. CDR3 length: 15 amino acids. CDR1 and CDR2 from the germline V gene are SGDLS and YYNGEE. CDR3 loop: CASSLSWGAYNEQFF. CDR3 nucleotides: TGTGCCAGCAGCCTTTCGTGGGGGGCCTACAATGAGCAGTTCTTC.